Each of the 20 T cell receptor beta chains below was sequenced from the same sample in a study of OX40 agonist ivuxolimab in advanced cancers. The library was obtained by the immunoSEQ multiplex PCR assay. TCRdb carries this immuneACCESS record with in-frame sequences only. Its versions omit some clonotypes, under half of them owing to an unresolved V gene in the studies checked, with the rest unexplained. In all, the sample holds more than 35,000 clones, and around 83% of those were seen once. The ten largest clones capture roughly 2.3% of the sample. This specimen consisted of CD4+ or CD8+ T cells sorted from blood, obtained in a trial of the OX40 agonist ivuxolimab. The receptors derive from an adult with an advanced solid tumor such as melanoma, head and neck, liver or kidney cancer.

The chain links TRBV6-6 to TRBJ2-7, with a possible D match to TRBD1 (5 bases). The V end was cut by 2 bases, the J end by 3 bases, with 8 bases between. Germline assignment: CDR1 MNHNY and CDR2 SVGAGI (reference sequence). The CDR3 totals 13 residues. In DNA form, the CDR3 reads TGTGCCAGCAGTTACCCTGACAGCTACGAGCAGTACTTC. It specifies CASSYPDSYEQYF.

This clone was detected only a few times. The rearrangement uses TRBV13 and TRBJ2-3; 9 nucleotides line up with TRBD2. There are 19 residues in the CDR3. J lost 5 bases, V lost 0 bases, and 15 bases had no gene match. From germline, CDR1 is PRHDT and CDR2 FYEKMQ (reference sequence). The CDR3: CASSLGRRSLAGIKDTQYF. The CDR3 nucleotides read TGTGCCAGCAGCTTAGGTCGCAGGAGTCTAGCGGGGATAAAAGATACGCAGTATTTT.

The J gene is TRBJ1-6, the V gene TRBV11-1; 10 nucleotides agree with TRBD1. CDR3 length: 15 amino acids. V dropped 3 bases and J dropped 9; count of bases not matched to a gene: 5. Germline CDR1 SGHAT, CDR2 FQDESV (reference sequence). This CDR3 reads CASSLRDRGASPLHF. As DNA, the CDR3 is TGTGCCAGCAGCTTGAGGGACAGGGGTGCTTCACCCCTCCACTTT.

This chain connects TRBV9 to TRBJ2-2; the D call may be TRBD1 or TRBD2 (5 bases each). CDR3 length: 13 residues. Trimming removed 6 bases from V and 1 base from J, with 7 bases in between. Looked up from germline, CDR1 is SGDLS and CDR2 is YYNGEE. CDR3 coding DNA: TGTGCCAGCAATGGGGGGAACACCGGGGAGCTGTTTTTT. Residues: CASNGGNTGELFF.

CDR3 sequence: CAAQQGNTEAFF. The CDR3 DNA reads as TGTGCCGCCCAGCAGGGGAACACTGAAGCTTTCTTT. The chain employs TRBV6-5 and TRBJ1-1, with D possibly TRBD1 on 5 matching bases. CDR1 and CDR2 from the germline V gene are MNHEY and SVGAGI. The CDR3 covers 12 residues. Trimming took 11 bases from V and 1 from J, leaving 11 bases between them.

CDR3 sequence reads: CASSFGGPIAKNIQYF. CDR3 DNA sequence: TGTGCCAGCAGCTTTGGAGGGCCAATAGCCAAAAACATTCAGTACTTC. The chain is built from TRBV5-8 and TRBJ2-4; maybe TRBD2 (6 bases). The V gene lost 2 bases and the J gene lost 0 bases, with 12 bases spanning the gap. Germline-derived CDR1 and CDR2 are SGHTS and YDEGEE. The CDR3 sequence is 16 residues long.

The chain has TRBV18 and TRBJ2-7; D gene ambiguous. Per germline, CDR1 KGHSH and CDR2 LQKENI. CDR3 length: 12 residues. V shed 4 bases and J shed 1 base, with 5 bases lying between them. DNA for the CDR3: TGTGCCAGCTCACTGGATTCCTACGAGCAGTACTTC. It translates to CASSLDSYEQYF.

The rearrangement uses TRBV19 and TRBJ2-5; D is possibly TRBD1 (6 bases). V gave up 9 bases and J gave up 2 bases, with 25 bases separating them. The V gene's germline CDR1 is LNHDA and CDR2 SQIVND (reference sequence). The CDR3 has 17 amino acids. The DNA of the CDR3 is TGTGCCAGCGCGCCGATACAAGCCGGGACACGGCAAGAGACCCAGTACTTC. Translating it yields CASAPIQAGTRQETQYF.

V is TRBV7-8 and J is TRBJ1-6; 8 nucleotides agree with TRBD1. This CDR3 has 14 residues. V lost 6 bases and J lost 10; bases outside the gene matches: 8. The V gene's germline CDR1 is SGHVS and CDR2 FQNEAQ. The CDR3 nucleotides read TGTGCCAGCAGGACGACAGGGGATCGGTCACCCCTCCACTTT. As protein: CASRTTGDRSPLHF. The variable domain in full, completed from reference TRBV7-8 and TRBJ1-6, reads GAGVSQSPRYKVAKRGQDVALRCDPISGHVSLFWYQQALGQGPEFLTYFQNEAQLDKSGLPSDRFFAERPEGSVSTLKIQRTQQEDSAVYLCASRTTGDRSPLHFGNGTRLTVT.

CDR3 residues: CASSLRVGGYTF. The CDR3 coding sequence is TGTGCCAGCAGCTTAAGGGTAGGCGGCTACACCTTC. The chain has TRBV7-9 and TRBJ1-2; the D is unclear. V was clipped by 2 bases and J by 8 bases, with 9 bases between them. The CDR3 covers 12 residues. Germline values: CDR1 SEHNR, CDR2 FQNEAQ (reference sequence).

The V gene is TRBV6-1, the J gene TRBJ1-1; a weak D match, TRBD1 (6 bases). The CDR3 loop spans 15 amino acids. CDR1 and CDR2 (germline): MNHNS, SASEGT. Trimming pared 0 bases from V and 4 bases from J, leaving 12 bases between. CDR3 nucleotide sequence: TGTGCCAGCAGTGAAGCGCTTCGAGGGGGCACTGAAGCTTTCTTT. It translates to CASSEALRGGTEAFF.

The rearrangement links TRBV9 to TRBJ1-1, with D unresolved. The ends were cut back, 0 bases at V and 1 base at J, with 4 bases in the middle. Germline V gene lookup returns CDR1 SGDLS and CDR2 YYNGEE. The CDR3 length is 13 residues. CDR3 in amino acids: CASSVVPNTEAFF. CDR3 in DNA: TGTGCCAGCAGCGTAGTGCCGAACACTGAAGCTTTCTTT.

The chain links TRBV7-9 to TRBJ1-1; a possible D gene is TRBD1 (5 bases). The CDR3 has 14 amino acids. The germline gives CDR1 SEHNR, CDR2 FQNEAQ (reference sequence). V was cut by 5 bases and J by 6 bases, with 16 bases left in between. CDR3 loop: CASSPWGDRAEAFF. The CDR3 DNA reads as TGTGCCAGCAGCCCCTGGGGGGATCGCGCTGAAGCTTTCTTT.

This chain uses TRBV7-9 with TRBJ1-2; D may be TRBD1 (6 bases). Germline V CDR1 and CDR2: SEHNR, FQNEAQ (reference sequence). The V end lost 1 base, the J end lost 2 bases, and 14 bases lay between the germline ends. The CDR3 is 16 amino acids. The CDR3: CASSLERTDQNYGYTF. The CDR3 coding sequence is TGTGCCAGCAGCTTAGAAAGGACAGACCAGAACTATGGCTACACCTTC.

The J gene is TRBJ2-7, the V gene TRBV6-5, with unresolved D. The V gene's germline CDR1 is MNHEY and CDR2 SVGAGI. This CDR3 is built from 11 residues. V lost 8 bases, J lost 5 bases, and 10 bases lay in between. Written as DNA, the CDR3 is TGTGCCAGCGAGGAAGGTCACGAGCAGTACTTC. This encodes CASEEGHEQYF.

V and J are TRBV27 and TRBJ2-3; D is uncertain. Trimming took off 5 bases at V and 5 bases at J, with 23 bases between the two ends. The CDR3 extends over 17 amino acids. The germline CDR1 and CDR2 sequences are MNHEY and SMNVEV (reference sequence). CDR3 bases: TGTGCCAGCAGTCCCATTACATCCTTATCATCGGGAGATACGCAGTATTTT. Residues: CASSPITSLSSGDTQYF.

The V and J genes are TRBV5-1 and TRBJ1-2; weak D call: TRBD1 (6 bases). The CDR3 runs to 12 residues. Looked up from germline, CDR1 is SGHRS and CDR2 is YFSETQ. Deletions cut 7 bases from V and 2 bases from J, with 9 bases between. In DNA form, the CDR3 reads TGCGCCAGCCACCAGGGGAACTATGGCTACACCTTC. Amino acid sequence: CASHQGNYGYTF.

The genes are TRBV2 and TRBJ1-1, with D uncertain. Germline V CDR1 and CDR2: SNHLY, FYNNEI. The V and J ends lost 6 bases and 4 bases respectively, with 15 bases between them. The CDR3 has 14 residues. The CDR3 sequence: CASSPTVSGTEAFF. CDR3 DNA sequence: TGTGCCAGCAGCCCTACGGTCAGTGGCACTGAAGCTTTCTTT.

The chain links TRBV5-4 to TRBJ1-1, with a weak D call TRBD1 (6 bases). Germline CDR1 and CDR2: SGHNT and YYREEE (reference sequence). The CDR3 has 17 amino acids. The germline V and J ends were trimmed by 0 bases and 0 bases, with 15 bases remaining between them. The CDR3 sequence is CASSLGIRTVMNTEAFF. CDR3 nucleotide sequence: TGTGCCAGCAGCTTGGGGATACGGACAGTAATGAACACTGAAGCTTTCTTT.

The V and J genes are TRBV5-6 and TRBJ1-1, with D tentatively TRBD1 (5 bases). Germline V gives CDR1 SGHDT, CDR2 YYEEEE. This CDR3 has 12 residues. V lost 6 bases and J lost 10, with 16 bases in between. The CDR3 nucleotides are TGTGCCAGCAACAAGAGACAGCTAGGAGCTTTCTTT. It specifies CASNKRQLGAFF.